These 32 T cell receptor beta chains were sequenced from one sample in a study of shared clonotypes between healthy human individuals (dated by TCRdb to between 2020 and 2021). Library construction relied on the immunoSEQ multiplex PCR assay. Sourced from immuneACCESS, this table was stored by TCRdb with only in-frame sequences that have V and J called. A share of the clones is absent; for the studies checked, an unresolved V gene accounts for under half, and the remainder has no known explanation. The sample includes hundreds of thousands of clones, with about 76% observed a single time. The biggest ten clones account for less than 15% of the sample. The sequenced sample was PBMCs. The receptors come from a woman between 40 and 50 years old in good health. Some clones in this sample may be carry-over from other donors' samples.

This chain joins TRBV10-3 and TRBJ2-7, with TRBD1 matching over 9 bases. Germline V gene sequence: CDR1 ENHRY, CDR2 SYGVKD. V lost 4 bases to trimming and J lost 3 bases; unmatched junction nucleotides: 4. The CDR3 consists of 14 residues. The CDR3 sequence: CAISGDRELYEQYF. DNA of the CDR3: TGTGCCATCAGTGGGGACAGGGAGCTCTACGAGCAGTACTTC.

The chain couples TRBV28 to TRBJ1-5; D is perhaps TRBD1 (6 bases). The CDR3 has 15 amino acids. Germline lookup yields CDR1 MDHEN and CDR2 SYDVKM. Trimming removed 5 bases at V and 5 bases at J, with 16 bases between. The CDR3: CASSGAYRADQPQHF. CDR3 nucleotides: TGTGCCAGCAGTGGGGCCTACAGGGCTGATCAGCCCCAGCATTTT.

This clone has a single count. The chain employs TRBV4-2 and TRBJ1-3; D call uncertain. Trimming left V 0 bases short and J 0 bases short, with 12 bases between. The germline V gene encodes CDR1 LGHNA and CDR2 YNFKEQ. The CDR3 runs 17 residues. CDR3 in DNA: TGTGCCAGCAGCCAAGATGGGCCAGCCGGCTCTGGAAACACCATATATTTT. Translated: CASSQDGPAGSGNTIYF.

This clone was counted a few times. The V and J genes are TRBV7-2 and TRBJ1-2; a possible D gene is TRBD1 (5 bases). V was cut by 5 bases and J by 5 bases, with 18 bases left in between. The CDR3 is 15 residues long. Germline CDR1 and CDR2: SGHTA and FQGNSA. The CDR3 sequence is CASSPRDGGIYGYTF. The CDR3 DNA reads as TGTGCCAGCAGCCCCAGGGACGGAGGAATTTATGGCTACACCTTC.

V gene TRBV30 combines with J gene TRBJ2-2; 7 positions match TRBD2. The CDR3 is made up of 14 amino acids. The germline V gene has CDR1 GTSNPN and CDR2 SVGIG (reference sequence). Trimming removed 5 bases from V and 4 bases from J; junction bases left unmatched: 7. The chain's CDR3 is CAWGRPGGTGELFF. For the CDR3, the DNA is TGTGCCTGGGGGCGGCCGGGGGGCACCGGGGAGCTGTTTTTT.

CDR3 coding DNA: TGTGCCTGGCAGGAGTACAATGAGCAGTTCTTC. Translation gives CAWQEYNEQFF. The chain has TRBV30 and TRBJ2-1; no clear D. V lost 5 bases and J 4 bases, leaving 6 bases between the germline ends. In germline, CDR1 is GTSNPN, CDR2 SVGIG (reference sequence). This CDR3 region has 11 residues.

The rearrangement links TRBV4-1 to TRBJ1-5; D may be TRBD1 (6 bases). Germline V gene sequence: CDR1 MGHRA, CDR2 YSYEKL. Trimming took 4 bases from V and 0 from J, leaving 22 bases between them. The CDR3 sequence is 19 residues long. The CDR3 nucleotides are TGCGCCAGCAGCCTGAGGGGGGGACAAATAAAATATAGCAATCAGCCCCAGCATTTT. Its protein product is CASSLRGGQIKYSNQPQHF.

V usage is TRBV11-2 and J usage is TRBJ2-3; 10 nucleotides match TRBD2. Germline V gives CDR1 SGHAT, CDR2 FQNNGV. The V and J ends lost 5 bases and 3 bases, in that order; junction bases with no gene match: 8. The CDR3 loop spans 16 amino acids. The CDR3 spells CASSRTLAGGTDTQYF. The CDR3, as DNA: TGTGCCAGCAGCCGGACATTAGCGGGAGGTACAGATACGCAGTATTTT.

The chain has TRBV6-6 and TRBJ2-7; no definite D call. Between the trimmed V and J ends, which lost 0 bases and 1 base, there was a span of 7 bases. The germline CDR1 and CDR2 sequences are MNHNY and SVGAGI (reference sequence). The CDR3 totals 14 residues. The CDR3 region has the DNA TGTGCCAGCAGTTACTCGTACCAATCCTACGAGCAGTACTTC. Translation gives CASSYSYQSYEQYF.

The V gene is TRBV5-1, the J gene TRBJ2-7; 8 nucleotides match TRBD1. The length of the CDR3 is 14 residues. After removal of 3 bases from V and 6 bases from J, the junction contained 8 bases not matched to a gene. The germline CDR1 and CDR2 sequences are SGHRS and YFSETQ. CDR3: CASSSWTGPSEQYF. CDR3 DNA sequence: TGCGCCAGCAGCTCATGGACAGGGCCCAGCGAGCAGTACTTC.

The CDR3 reads CAWNKGPGEKLFF. DNA of the CDR3: TGTGCCTGGAACAAGGGTCCTGGCGAAAAACTGTTTTTT. The chain has TRBV30 and TRBJ1-4; no reliable D call. With 4 bases removed from V and 8 bases from J, the gap between germline ends came to 14 bases. The CDR3 is 13 amino acids. CDR1 is GTSNPN, CDR2 SVGIG, per germline (reference sequence).

The chain joins TRBV27 to TRBJ2-7; TRBD2 matches 10 bases. The CDR3 length is 16 residues. Looked up from germline, CDR1 is MNHEY and CDR2 is SMNVEV (reference sequence). J lost 2 bases, V lost 2 bases, and 6 bases had no gene match. As DNA, the CDR3 is TGTGCCAGCAGTTTAGTCAGAAGCGGGAGGGCCTACGAGCAGTACTTC. Its translation is CASSLVRSGRAYEQYF.

For this clone: This same CDR3 is encoded by further DNA sequences in the sample. J is TRBJ2-5 and V is TRBV29-1; tentative D call: TRBD1 (5 bases). CDR3 length: 13 residues. The V gene lost 4 bases and the J gene lost 5 bases, with 14 bases spanning the gap. Germline CDR1 is SQVTM and CDR2 is ANQGSEA. For the CDR3, the DNA is TGCAGCGTTGGGTCAGGGCCCCGGGAGACCCAGTACTTC. It yields the protein CSVGSGPRETQYF. The complete variable domain, with remaining parts taken from reference TRBV29-1 and TRBJ2-5, reads SAVISQKPSRDICQRGTSLTIQCQVDSQVTMMFWYRQQPGQSLTLIATANQGSEATYESGFVIDKFPISRPNLTFSTLTVSNMSPEDSSIYLCSVGSGPRETQYFGPGTRLLVL.

The V call is TRBV11-1, the J call TRBJ2-1; D not resolved. The germline CDR1 and CDR2 sequences are SGHAT and FQDESV (reference sequence). Trimming removed 8 bases from V and 9 bases from J, with 17 bases in between. This CDR3 comprises 13 residues. CDR3 region: CASASQTRGEQFF. In DNA, the CDR3 is TGTGCCAGCGCCTCCCAGACGAGAGGTGAGCAGTTCTTC.

The genes are TRBV2 and TRBJ2-2; TRBD1 might be the D (5 bases). Per germline, CDR1 SNHLY and CDR2 FYNNEI. V was shortened by 7 bases and J by 1 base, with 22 bases between the two germline ends. The CDR3 length is 18 residues. This chain's CDR3 is CASTGTRARVRNTGELFF. DNA of the CDR3: TGTGCCAGCACCGGAACCAGGGCAAGAGTTCGGAACACCGGGGAGCTGTTTTTT. Supplemented by reference TRBV2 and TRBJ2-2, the full variable domain reads EPEVTQTPSHQVTQMGQEVILRCVPISNHLYFYWYRQILGQKVEFLVSFYNNEISEKSEIFDDQFSVERPDGSNFTLKIRSTKLEDSAMYFCASTGTRARVRNTGELFFGEGSRLTVL.

The chain employs TRBV7-9 and TRBJ2-2, with D unclear. The germline V and J ends were trimmed by 6 bases and 5 bases, with 4 bases remaining between them. The CDR3 runs 11 residues. Germline CDR1 reads SEHNR; CDR2 reads FQNEAQ (reference sequence). This CDR3 is CASSQTGELFF. For the CDR3, the DNA is TGTGCCAGCAGTCAAACCGGGGAGCTGTTTTTT.

V gene TRBV15 combines with J gene TRBJ2-5, with TRBD1 as a possible D gene (6 bases). Germline CDR1 LNHNV, CDR2 YYDKDF (reference sequence). The CDR3 sequence is 18 residues long. V was clipped by 3 bases and J by 1 base, with 21 bases between them. This CDR3 reads CATSSPRLARGVQETQYF. DNA for the CDR3: TGTGCCACCAGCAGCCCACGCCTTGCCAGGGGAGTCCAAGAGACCCAGTACTTC.

V is TRBV9 and J is TRBJ2-5; a possible D gene is TRBD1 (5 bases). The length of the CDR3 is 13 residues. Trimming took 2 bases from V and 2 from J, leaving 7 bases between them. The germline CDR1 and CDR2 sequences are SGDLS and YYNGEE. The CDR3, as DNA: TGTGCCAGCAGCGTTCAGGGTCAAGAGACCCAGTACTTC. It codes for CASSVQGQETQYF.

The chain couples TRBV6-1 to TRBJ2-7; D is ambiguous. The V gene's germline CDR1 is MNHNS and CDR2 SASEGT. There are 12 residues in the CDR3. Between the trimmed V and J ends, which lost 2 bases and 4 bases, there was a span of 6 bases. CDR3 in amino acids: CASSELGYEQYF. As DNA, the CDR3 is TGTGCCAGCAGTGAATTGGGGTACGAGCAGTACTTC.

This rearrangement joins TRBV21-1 to TRBJ2-5; TRBD2 is taken as the D call from the table, unchecked against the DNA. TRBV21-1 is annotated as a pseudogene. There are 14 residues in the CDR3. CDR3 coding DNA: TGTGCCAGCAGCAAAAGGCTAGAACAAGAGACCCAGTACTTC. Translated, it gives CASSKRLEQETQYF.

This clone was seen only once. This sequence joins TRBV19 and TRBJ2-3; 7 bases match TRBD2. The V gene end was trimmed by 3 bases and the J gene end by 4 bases; junction bases not matched to a gene: 4. CDR1 is LNHDA, CDR2 SQIVND, per germline (reference sequence). The CDR3 runs 14 residues. As DNA, the CDR3 is TGTGCCAGTAGTATGAGCGGGGTTCCAGATACGCAGTATTTT. It is translated as CASSMSGVPDTQYF.

The V and J genes are TRBV27 and TRBJ2-7, with TRBD1 matching over 8 bases. The V gene's germline CDR1 is MNHEY and CDR2 SMNVEV (reference sequence). V lost 6 bases to trimming and J lost 0 bases; unmatched junction nucleotides: 10. The CDR3 spans 16 residues. The CDR3 loop is CASSPGTGRSSYEQYF. The CDR3 region has the DNA TGTGCCAGCAGCCCCGGGACAGGCAGGAGCTCCTACGAGCAGTACTTC.

The V and J genes are TRBV18 and TRBJ1-1, with D hard to call. V dropped 3 bases and J dropped 4 bases, with 12 bases sitting between them. Germline V gene sequence: CDR1 KGHSH, CDR2 LQKENI. The CDR3 spans 14 residues. The chain's CDR3 is CASSPGAPATEAFF. The CDR3 DNA follows: TGTGCCAGCTCACCCGGCGCCCCGGCCACTGAAGCTTTCTTT. Full variable domain (missing parts from reference TRBV18 and TRBJ1-1): NAGVMQNPRHLVRRRGQEARLRCSPMKGHSHVYWYRQLPEEGLKFMVYLQKENIIDESGMPKERFSAEFPKEGPSILRIQQVVRGDSAAYFCASSPGAPATEAFFGQGTRLTVV.

This clone was recorded many times. Other nucleotide sequences from this sample produce the same CDR3. The chain is built from TRBV28 and TRBJ2-7; D remains ambiguous. The V gene's germline CDR1 is MDHEN and CDR2 SYDVKM. The CDR3 runs 11 residues. V shed 3 bases and J shed 3 bases, with 3 bases lying between them. In nucleotides, the CDR3 is TGTGCCAGCAGTTTTTTCTACGAGCAGTACTTC. Its translation: CASSFFYEQYF.

The genes are TRBV5-4 and TRBJ2-1; TRBD2 matches at 7 bases. The CDR3 spans 16 residues. Per the germline V gene, CDR1 is SGHNT and CDR2 is YYREEE (reference sequence). Germline trimming cut 0 bases from V and 0 bases from J; bases unmatched to any gene: 3. CDR3 sequence reads: CASSLARGSSYNEQFF. CDR3 bases: TGTGCCAGCAGCTTGGCTCGCGGGAGCTCCTACAATGAGCAGTTCTTC.

This chain joins TRBV5-1 and TRBJ1-5; D is possibly TRBD1 (6 bases). The CDR3 is 13 amino acids. V shed 4 bases and J shed 7 bases, with 12 bases lying between them. CDR1 and CDR2 (germline): SGHRS, YFSETQ. CDR3 loop: CASSPIGGQPQHF. Here the CDR3 DNA reads TGCGCCAGCAGCCCCATCGGGGGCCAGCCCCAGCATTTT.

The chain links TRBV28 to TRBJ2-3; 9 bases agree with TRBD2. The CDR3 has 15 amino acids. CDR1 and CDR2 (germline): MDHEN, SYDVKM. The chain's CDR3 is CFPYGGRARTDTQYF. As DNA, the CDR3 is TGTTTCCCCTACGGCGGGAGGGCGAGGACAGATACGCAGTATTTT.

This clone was recorded many times. The chain has TRBV28 and TRBJ2-1, with D tentatively TRBD2 (6 bases). Germline CDR1 MDHEN, CDR2 SYDVKM. Trimming removed 6 bases at V and 4 bases at J, with 13 bases between. The CDR3 length is 14 residues. The CDR3 bases are TGTGCCAGCAGCCGGGGACTTGAATACAATGAGCAGTTCTTC. The encoded protein is CASSRGLEYNEQFF.

The chain links TRBV4-3 to TRBJ2-3, with D possibly TRBD1 on 5 matching bases. Trimming took off 0 bases at V and 2 bases at J, with 15 bases between the two ends. The germline V gene encodes CDR1 LGHNA and CDR2 YSLEER. CDR3 length equals 17 residues. CDR3 in DNA: TGCGCCAGCAGCCAAGATAGGGCCAGGGCGATCACAGATACGCAGTATTTT. Its translation: CASSQDRARAITDTQYF.

The J gene is TRBJ1-2, the V gene TRBV30, with 7 bases lining up with TRBD1. V lost 4 bases to trimming and J lost 3 bases; unmatched junction nucleotides: 2. CDR3 length equals 12 residues. Looked up from germline, CDR1 is GTSNPN and CDR2 is SVGIG (reference sequence). The CDR3: CAWKGGYYGYTF. In DNA, the CDR3 is TGTGCCTGGAAAGGGGGCTACTATGGCTACACCTTC.

This rearrangement joins TRBV7-2 to TRBJ2-7; 8 bases are a match to TRBD2. CDR3 size: 14 residues. Germline loops: CDR1 SGHTA, CDR2 FQGNSA. J lost 6 bases, V lost 3 bases, and 7 bases had no gene match. CDR3 sequence reads: CASSFGAGALEQYF. Here the CDR3 DNA reads TGTGCCAGCAGCTTCGGAGCGGGAGCGCTCGAGCAGTACTTC.

The V call is TRBV7-8, the J call TRBJ1-5, with 8 positions matching TRBD1. The CDR3 totals 16 residues. The trim removed 7 bases at V and 6 bases at J, leaving 14 bases unmatched. Germline lookup yields CDR1 SGHVS and CDR2 FQNEAQ. In DNA, the CDR3 is TGTGCCAGCACCAACGTGAAACCAGGGACAGGTCAGCCCCAGCATTTT. It specifies CASTNVKPGTGQPQHF.